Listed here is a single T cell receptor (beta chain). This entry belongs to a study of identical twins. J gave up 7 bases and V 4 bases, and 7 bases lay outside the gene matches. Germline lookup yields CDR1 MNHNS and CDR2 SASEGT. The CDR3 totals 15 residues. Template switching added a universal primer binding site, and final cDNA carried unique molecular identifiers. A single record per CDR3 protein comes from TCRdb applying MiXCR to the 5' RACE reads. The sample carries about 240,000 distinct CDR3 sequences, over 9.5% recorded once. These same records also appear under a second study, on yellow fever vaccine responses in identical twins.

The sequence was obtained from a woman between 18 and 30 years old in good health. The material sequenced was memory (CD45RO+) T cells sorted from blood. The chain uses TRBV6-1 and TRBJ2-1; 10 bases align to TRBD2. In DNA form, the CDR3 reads TGTGCCAGCAGTGCATTCCCGGGACTAGCGAATGAGCAGTTCTTC. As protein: CASSAFPGLANEQFF.